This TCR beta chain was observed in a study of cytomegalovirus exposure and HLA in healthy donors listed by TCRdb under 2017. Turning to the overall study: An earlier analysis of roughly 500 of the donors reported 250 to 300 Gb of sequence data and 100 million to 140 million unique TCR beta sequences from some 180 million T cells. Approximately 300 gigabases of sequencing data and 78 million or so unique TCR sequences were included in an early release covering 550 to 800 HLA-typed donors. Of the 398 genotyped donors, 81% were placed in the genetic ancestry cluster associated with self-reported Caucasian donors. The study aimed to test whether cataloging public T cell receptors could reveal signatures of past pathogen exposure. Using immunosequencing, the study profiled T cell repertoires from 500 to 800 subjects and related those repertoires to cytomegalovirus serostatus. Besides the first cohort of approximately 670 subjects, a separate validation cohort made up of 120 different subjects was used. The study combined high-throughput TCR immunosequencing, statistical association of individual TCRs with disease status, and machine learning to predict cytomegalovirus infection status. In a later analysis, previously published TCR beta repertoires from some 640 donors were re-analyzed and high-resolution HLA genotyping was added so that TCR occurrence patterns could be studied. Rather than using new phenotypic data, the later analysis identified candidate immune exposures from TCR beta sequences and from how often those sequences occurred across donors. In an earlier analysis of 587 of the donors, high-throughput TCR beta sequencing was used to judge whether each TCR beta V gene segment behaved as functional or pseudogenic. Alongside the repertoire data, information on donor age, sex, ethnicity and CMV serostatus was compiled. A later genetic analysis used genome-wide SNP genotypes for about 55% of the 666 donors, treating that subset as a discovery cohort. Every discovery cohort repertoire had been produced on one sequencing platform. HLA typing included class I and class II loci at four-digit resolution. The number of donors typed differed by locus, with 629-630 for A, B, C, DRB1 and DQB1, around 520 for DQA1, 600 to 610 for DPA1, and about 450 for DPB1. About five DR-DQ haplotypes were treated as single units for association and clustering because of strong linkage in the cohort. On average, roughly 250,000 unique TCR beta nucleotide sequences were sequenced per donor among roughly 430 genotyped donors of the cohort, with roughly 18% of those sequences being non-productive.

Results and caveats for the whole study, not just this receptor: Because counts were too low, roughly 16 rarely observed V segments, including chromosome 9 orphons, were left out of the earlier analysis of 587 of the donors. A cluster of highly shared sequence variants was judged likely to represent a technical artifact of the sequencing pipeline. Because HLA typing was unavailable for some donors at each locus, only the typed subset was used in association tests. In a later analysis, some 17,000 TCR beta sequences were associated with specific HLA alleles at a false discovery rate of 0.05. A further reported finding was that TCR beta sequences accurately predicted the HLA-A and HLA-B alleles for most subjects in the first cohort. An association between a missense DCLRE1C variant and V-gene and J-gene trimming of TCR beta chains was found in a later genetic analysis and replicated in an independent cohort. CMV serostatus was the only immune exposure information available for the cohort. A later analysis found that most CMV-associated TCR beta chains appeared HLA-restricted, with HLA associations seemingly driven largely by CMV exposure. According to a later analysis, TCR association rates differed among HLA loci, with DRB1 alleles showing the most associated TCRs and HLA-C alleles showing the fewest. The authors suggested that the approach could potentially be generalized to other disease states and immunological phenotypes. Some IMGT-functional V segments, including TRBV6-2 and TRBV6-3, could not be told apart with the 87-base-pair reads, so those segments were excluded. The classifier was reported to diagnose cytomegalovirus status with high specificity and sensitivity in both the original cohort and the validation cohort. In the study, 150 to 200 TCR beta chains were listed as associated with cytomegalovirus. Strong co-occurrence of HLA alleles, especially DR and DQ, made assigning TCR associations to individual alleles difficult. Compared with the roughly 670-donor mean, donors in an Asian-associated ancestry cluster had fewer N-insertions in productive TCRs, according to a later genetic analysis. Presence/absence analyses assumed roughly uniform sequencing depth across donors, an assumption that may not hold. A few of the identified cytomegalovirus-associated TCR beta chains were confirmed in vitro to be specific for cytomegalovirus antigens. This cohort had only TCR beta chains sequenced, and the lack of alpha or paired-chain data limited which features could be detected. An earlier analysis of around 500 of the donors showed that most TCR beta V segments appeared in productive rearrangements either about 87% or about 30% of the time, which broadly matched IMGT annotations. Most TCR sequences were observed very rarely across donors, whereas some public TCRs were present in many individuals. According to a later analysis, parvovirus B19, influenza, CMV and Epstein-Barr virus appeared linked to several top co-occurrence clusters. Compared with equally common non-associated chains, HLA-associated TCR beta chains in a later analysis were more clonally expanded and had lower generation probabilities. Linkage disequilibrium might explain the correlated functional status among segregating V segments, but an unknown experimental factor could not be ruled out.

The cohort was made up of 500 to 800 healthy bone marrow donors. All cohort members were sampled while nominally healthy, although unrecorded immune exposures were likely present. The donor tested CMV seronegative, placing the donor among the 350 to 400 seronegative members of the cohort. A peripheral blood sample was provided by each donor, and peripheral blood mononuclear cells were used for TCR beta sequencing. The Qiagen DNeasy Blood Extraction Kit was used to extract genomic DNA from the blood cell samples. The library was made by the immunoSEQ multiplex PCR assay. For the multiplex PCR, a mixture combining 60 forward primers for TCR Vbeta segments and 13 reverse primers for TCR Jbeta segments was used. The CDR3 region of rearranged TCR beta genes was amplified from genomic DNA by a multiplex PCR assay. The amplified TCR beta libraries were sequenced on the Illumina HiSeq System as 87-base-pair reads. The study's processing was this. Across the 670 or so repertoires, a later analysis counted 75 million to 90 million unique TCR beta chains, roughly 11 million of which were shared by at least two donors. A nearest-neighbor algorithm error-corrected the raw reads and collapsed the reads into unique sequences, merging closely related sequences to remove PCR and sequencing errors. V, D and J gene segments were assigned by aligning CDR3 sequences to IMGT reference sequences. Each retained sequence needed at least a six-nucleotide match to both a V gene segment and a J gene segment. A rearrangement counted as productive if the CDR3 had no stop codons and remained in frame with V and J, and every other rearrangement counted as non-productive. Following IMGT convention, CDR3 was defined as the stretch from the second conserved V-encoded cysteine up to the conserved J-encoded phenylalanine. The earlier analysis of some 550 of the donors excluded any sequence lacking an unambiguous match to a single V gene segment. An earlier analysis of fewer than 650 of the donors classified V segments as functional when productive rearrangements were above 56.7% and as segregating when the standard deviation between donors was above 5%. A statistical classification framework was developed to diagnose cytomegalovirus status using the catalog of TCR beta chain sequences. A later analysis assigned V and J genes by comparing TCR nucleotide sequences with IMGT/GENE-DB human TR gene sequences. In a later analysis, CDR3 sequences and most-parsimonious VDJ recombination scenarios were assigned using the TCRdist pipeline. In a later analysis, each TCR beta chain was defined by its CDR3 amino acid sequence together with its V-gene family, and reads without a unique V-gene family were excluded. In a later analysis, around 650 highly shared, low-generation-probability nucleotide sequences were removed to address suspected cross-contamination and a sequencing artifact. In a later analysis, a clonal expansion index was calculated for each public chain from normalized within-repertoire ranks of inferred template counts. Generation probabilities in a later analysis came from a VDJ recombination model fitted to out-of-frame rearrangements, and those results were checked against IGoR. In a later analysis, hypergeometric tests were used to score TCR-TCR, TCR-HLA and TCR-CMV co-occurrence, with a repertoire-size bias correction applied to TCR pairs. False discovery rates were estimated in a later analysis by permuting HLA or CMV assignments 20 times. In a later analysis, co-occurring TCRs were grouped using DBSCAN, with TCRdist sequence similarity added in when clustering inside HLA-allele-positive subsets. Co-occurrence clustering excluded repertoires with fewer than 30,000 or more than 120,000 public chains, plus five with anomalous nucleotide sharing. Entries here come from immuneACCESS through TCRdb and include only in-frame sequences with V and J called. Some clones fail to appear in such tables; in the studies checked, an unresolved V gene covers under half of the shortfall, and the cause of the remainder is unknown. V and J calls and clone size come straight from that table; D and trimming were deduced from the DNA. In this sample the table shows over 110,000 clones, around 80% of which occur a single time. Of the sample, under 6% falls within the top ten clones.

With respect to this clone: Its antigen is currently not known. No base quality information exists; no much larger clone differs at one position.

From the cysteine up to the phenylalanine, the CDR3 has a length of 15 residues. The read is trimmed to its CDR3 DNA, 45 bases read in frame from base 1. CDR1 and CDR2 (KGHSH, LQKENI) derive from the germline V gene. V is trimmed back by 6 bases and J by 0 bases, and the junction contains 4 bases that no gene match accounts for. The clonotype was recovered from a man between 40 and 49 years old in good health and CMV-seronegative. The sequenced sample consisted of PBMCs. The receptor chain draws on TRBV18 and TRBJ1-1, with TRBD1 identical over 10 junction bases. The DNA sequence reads TGTGCCAGCTCGCGGGACAGGGGATTGAACACTGAAGCTTTCTTT. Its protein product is CASSRDRGLNTEAFF.